Presented here are 17 T cell receptor beta chains from one specimen sequenced in a study of Ad26.COV2.S vaccination and SARS-CoV-2 variants. Specified treatment: over 15 received Ad26.COV2.S at low or high dose, single or two shots; five or six received placebo; per-sample allocation not given. Specimen acquisition occurred on day 63 following the initial vaccine or placebo injection. Data came from immunoSEQ multiplex PCR; TCRdb stores just in-frame clones and leaves some out. The sample carries 300,000 to 350,000 clones, about 86% recorded once. The sequences come from peripheral blood, collected in a trial of Ad26.COV2.S vaccine versus placebo. These receptors originate from a person aged 18 to 59 who received the Ad26.COV2.S COVID-19 vaccine or a placebo.

The chain links TRBV5-1 to TRBJ1-4; TRBD1 matches at 7 bases. The trim removed 4 bases at V and 8 bases at J, leaving 11 bases unmatched. The CDR3 runs 15 residues. Per germline, CDR1 SGHRS and CDR2 YFSETQ. In DNA, the CDR3 is TGCGCCAGCAGCCTGATCACAGGGGAAAACGAAAAACTGTTTTTT. Translation: CASSLITGENEKLFF.

The V call is TRBV11-3, the J call TRBJ2-4, with D possibly matching TRBD2 (6 bases). CDR3 size: 14 residues. Germline loops: CDR1 SGHNT, CDR2 YENEEA. The V end lost 1 base, the J end lost 8 bases, and 12 bases lay between the germline ends. The CDR3 protein is CASSLGGDWDIQYF. The CDR3 DNA is TGTGCCAGCAGCTTAGGCGGGGATTGGGACATTCAGTACTTC.

The CDR3 protein is CASSPADRGNSPLHF. DNA of the CDR3: TGTGCCAGTAGTCCCGCAGACAGGGGCAATTCACCCCTCCACTTT. The chain is built from TRBV19 and TRBJ1-6, with 8 bases fitting TRBD1. Per the germline V gene, CDR1 is LNHDA and CDR2 is SQIVND (reference sequence). After removal of 5 bases from V and 7 bases from J, the junction contained 7 bases not matched to a gene. The length of the CDR3 is 15 residues.

The chain combines TRBV5-6 with TRBJ2-7; D is tentatively TRBD1 or TRBD2 (5 bases each). Per germline, CDR1 SGHDT and CDR2 YYEEEE. V was shortened by 4 bases and J by 2 bases, with 16 bases between the two germline ends. The CDR3 runs to 15 residues. The CDR3 sequence: CASSPVGPLAYEQYF. CDR3 DNA sequence: TGTGCCAGCAGCCCGGTGGGACCTTTGGCCTACGAGCAGTACTTC.

V usage is TRBV7-4 and J usage is TRBJ2-7; D not certain. With 11 bases removed from V and 2 bases from J, the gap between germline ends came to 22 bases. Germline assignment: CDR1 SGHVT and CDR2 SQSDAQ. The CDR3 runs 15 residues. As DNA, the CDR3 is TGTGCCTTCATACCGACATCCCAGGCGGCCTACGAGCAGTACTTC. It translates to CAFIPTSQAAYEQYF. The whole variable domain, filled in from reference TRBV7-4 and TRBJ2-7, reads GAGVSQSPRYKVAKRGRDVALRCDSISGHVTLYWYRQTLGQGSEVLTYSQSDAQRDKSGRPSGRFSAERPERSVSTLKIQRTEQGDSAVYLCAFIPTSQAAYEQYFGPGTRLTVT.

This chain joins TRBV9 and TRBJ2-5, with unresolved D. Germline V gene data show CDR1 as SGDLS and CDR2 as YYNGEE. V shed 0 bases and J shed 1 base, with 13 bases lying between them. The length of the CDR3 is 16 residues. DNA of the CDR3: TGTGCCAGCAGCGTAGCTCGGACGGGCCGCCAAGAGACCCAGTACTTC. Protein sequence: CASSVARTGRQETQYF.

As regards this clone: Mismatch with germline at one junction end may stem from a read error. This sequence joins TRBV7-2 and TRBJ2-2; D not certain. The CDR3 runs to 15 residues. Per germline, CDR1 SGHTA and CDR2 FQGNSA. CDR3 sequence reads: CASSLASQNPGELFF. Written as DNA, the CDR3 is TGTGCCAGCAGCTTAGCGTCGCAGAACCCCGGGGAGCTGTTTTTT.

This clone occurred once. This sequence joins TRBV6-2 or TRBV6-3 and TRBJ2-5; 7 bases are a match to TRBD1. The ends lost 2 bases at V and 3 bases at J; junction bases unmatched: 9. This CDR3 comprises 16 residues. Germline V gene data show CDR1 as MNHEY and CDR2 as SVGEGT. The DNA of the CDR3 is TGTGCCAGCAGTTACCCCGGGACAGCCAACAAAGAGACCCAGTACTTC. Residues: CASSYPGTANKETQYF.

The V call is TRBV4-1, the J call TRBJ2-1, with 14 bases matching TRBD2. The germline V gene has CDR1 MGHRA and CDR2 YSYEKL. The CDR3 runs 20 residues. V lost 4 bases to trimming and J lost 0 bases; unmatched junction nucleotides: 11. For the CDR3, the DNA is TGCGCCAGCAGCCCCTTCGGGACTAGCGGGGGTAAGAGCTCCTACAATGAGCAGTTCTTC. This encodes CASSPFGTSGGKSSYNEQFF.

CDR3 loop: CASSLRLAANQETQYF. As DNA, the CDR3 is TGTGCCAGCAGCTTGAGGCTAGCGGCCAACCAAGAGACCCAGTACTTC. The chain recombines TRBV11-2 with TRBJ2-5; 7 nucleotides agree with TRBD2. This CDR3 region has 16 residues. V was pared by 3 bases and J by 0 bases, with 7 bases of the junction left unmatched. CDR1 and CDR2 (germline): SGHAT, FQNNGV. Combining the CDR3 with reference TRBV11-2 and TRBJ2-5 gives the whole variable domain EAGVAQSPRYKIIEKRQSVAFWCNPISGHATLYWYQQILGQGPKLLIQFQNNGVVDDSQLPKDRFSAERLKGVDSTLKIQPAKLEDSAVYLCASSLRLAANQETQYFGPGTRLLVL.

The chain joins TRBV12-5 to TRBJ2-1; the D gene is possibly TRBD2 (6 bases). The CDR3 runs 16 residues. Trimming pared 6 bases from V and 3 bases from J, leaving 18 bases between. CDR1 is LGHNT, CDR2 FRNRAP, per germline. CDR3 sequence (DNA): TGTGCTAGTGGCCGGGCCGCTGGGGGGTACTACAATGAGCAGTTCTTC. Its protein is CASGRAAGGYYNEQFF.

CDR3 bases: TGTGCCAGCAGTCGCAGAGAGACCCAGTACTTC. It specifies CASSRRETQYF. The chain recombines TRBV6-2 or TRBV6-3 with TRBJ2-5; no definite D call. The CDR3 has 11 residues. V lost 5 bases, J lost 4 bases, and 5 bases lay in between. Germline V gene lookup returns CDR1 MNHEY and CDR2 SVGEGT.

V usage is TRBV19 and J usage is TRBJ1-2; TRBD1 matches 7 bases. The V gene end was trimmed by 9 bases and the J gene end by 4 bases; junction bases not matched to a gene: 8. The germline gives CDR1 LNHDA, CDR2 SQIVND (reference sequence). This CDR3 region has 13 residues. The CDR3 DNA reads as TGTGCCAGCGGAGACCGGGACAGCTATGGCTACACCTTC. It yields the protein CASGDRDSYGYTF.

This sequence joins TRBV19 and TRBJ1-1; 7 bases fit TRBD1. Germline V gives CDR1 LNHDA, CDR2 SQIVND (reference sequence). J was trimmed by 11 bases and V by 5 bases; bases with no gene match: 8. The CDR3 length is 12 residues. The CDR3 sequence: CASSQTTGYAFF. CDR3 bases: TGTGCCAGTAGTCAAACGACAGGGTACGCTTTCTTT.

The V and J genes are TRBV10-2 and TRBJ2-3, with D possibly being TRBD1 or TRBD2 (7 bases each). There are 16 residues in the CDR3. Trimming shortened V by 7 bases and J by 5 bases, and 22 bases separated the two germline ends. Germline V gene sequence: CDR1 WSHSY, CDR2 SAAADI. CDR3 protein: CASTLPTSQGGDTQYF. DNA for the CDR3: TGCGCCAGCACCCTACCGACTAGCCAGGGGGGAGATACGCAGTATTTT.

The chain joins TRBV12-3 or TRBV12-4 to TRBJ1-4; D not certain. Trimming shortened V by 0 bases and J by 8 bases, and 7 bases separated the two germline ends. This CDR3 spans 13 amino acids. CDR3 nucleotide sequence: TGTGCCAGCAGTTTAGCCCCGGGCGAAAAACTGTTTTTT. Residues: CASSLAPGEKLFF.

The chain carries TRBV27 and TRBJ2-3, with TRBD1 matching 8 bases. The CDR3 contains 18 residues. Germline trimming cut 0 bases from V and 4 bases from J; bases unmatched to any gene: 12. Germline CDR1 is MNHEY and CDR2 is SMNVEV (reference sequence). The CDR3 loop reads CASSLSSWTGRQSDTQYF. In nucleotides, the CDR3 is TGTGCCAGCAGTTTATCCTCTTGGACAGGGAGGCAGTCAGATACGCAGTATTTT.